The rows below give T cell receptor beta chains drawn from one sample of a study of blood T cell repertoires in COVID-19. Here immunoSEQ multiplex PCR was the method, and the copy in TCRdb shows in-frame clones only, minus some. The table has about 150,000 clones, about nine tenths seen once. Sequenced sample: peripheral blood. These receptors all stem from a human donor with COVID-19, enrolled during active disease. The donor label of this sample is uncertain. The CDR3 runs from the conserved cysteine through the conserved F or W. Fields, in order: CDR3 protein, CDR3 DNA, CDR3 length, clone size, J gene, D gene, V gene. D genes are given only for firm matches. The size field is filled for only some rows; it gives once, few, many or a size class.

cdr3_aa: CASSPDGSSGNTIYF
cdr3_nt: TGTGCCAGCAGCCCGGACGGGAGCTCTGGAAACACCATATATTTT
cdr3_length: 15
clone_size: NA
j_call: TRBJ1-3
d_call: NA
v_call: TRBV21-1

cdr3_aa: CASLPGPQGTEAFF
cdr3_nt: TGTGCCAGCCTCCCAGGGCCTCAGGGTACTGAAGCTTTCTTT
cdr3_length: 14
clone_size: NA
j_call: TRBJ1-1
d_call: NA
v_call: TRBV6-5

cdr3_aa: CASSAGPRNQPQHF
cdr3_nt: TGTGCCAGTAGTGCGGGACCGAGAAATCAGCCCCAGCATTTT
cdr3_length: 14
clone_size: NA
j_call: TRBJ1-5
d_call: NA
v_call: TRBV19

cdr3_aa: CASSGLASGRGAEQFF
cdr3_nt: TGTGCCAGCAGTGGACTAGCTAGCGGGAGAGGTGCTGAGCAGTTCTTC
cdr3_length: 16
clone_size: NA
j_call: TRBJ2-1
d_call: TRBD2
v_call: TRBV25-1

cdr3_aa: CASSQETSSTGELFF
cdr3_nt: TGTGCCAGCTCACAAGAGACATCTTCTACCGGGGAGCTGTTTTTT
cdr3_length: 15
clone_size: NA
j_call: TRBJ2-2
d_call: NA
v_call: TRBV18

cdr3_aa: CAWSATVNYGYTF
cdr3_nt: TGTGCCTGGAGTGCAACAGTTAACTATGGCTACACCTTC
cdr3_length: 13
clone_size: NA
j_call: TRBJ1-2
d_call: NA
v_call: TRBV30

cdr3_aa: CASSSQQDLGYGYTF
cdr3_nt: TGTGCCAGCAGCTCTCAACAGGACCTAGGATATGGCTACACCTTC
cdr3_length: 15
clone_size: NA
j_call: TRBJ1-2
d_call: NA
v_call: TRBV5-4

cdr3_aa: CASGTSGERQETQYF
cdr3_nt: TGTGCCAGCGGGACTAGCGGGGAACGCCAAGAGACCCAGTACTTC
cdr3_length: 15
clone_size: NA
j_call: TRBJ2-5
d_call: TRBD2
v_call: TRBV28

cdr3_aa: CATSKNSNQPQHF
cdr3_nt: TGCGCCACCTCTAAAAATAGCAATCAGCCCCAGCATTTT
cdr3_length: 13
clone_size: NA
j_call: TRBJ1-5
d_call: NA
v_call: TRBV10-1

cdr3_aa: CASSAVAGGYNEQFF
cdr3_nt: TGCGCCAGCAGCGCAGTAGCGGGGGGATACAATGAGCAGTTCTTC
cdr3_length: 15
clone_size: once
j_call: TRBJ2-1
d_call: TRBD2
v_call: TRBV5-1

cdr3_aa: CASSLITGGGTEAFF
cdr3_nt: TGTGCCAGCAGCTTAATTACAGGGGGAGGCACTGAAGCTTTCTTT
cdr3_length: 15
clone_size: NA
j_call: TRBJ1-1
d_call: TRBD1
v_call: TRBV11-2

cdr3_aa: CASSTGTGTNEKLFF
cdr3_nt: TGTGCCAGCAGTACTGGGACAGGCACTAATGAAAAACTGTTTTTT
cdr3_length: 15
clone_size: NA
j_call: TRBJ1-4
d_call: TRBD1
v_call: TRBV9

cdr3_aa: CASSLVGGNTEAFF
cdr3_nt: TGCGCCAGCAGCTTGGTGGGGGGGAACACTGAAGCTTTCTTT
cdr3_length: 14
clone_size: NA
j_call: TRBJ1-1
d_call: NA
v_call: TRBV5-1

cdr3_aa: CASSFGQGHTEAFF
cdr3_nt: TGTGCCAGTAGTTTTGGACAGGGGCACACTGAAGCTTTCTTT
cdr3_length: 14
clone_size: NA
j_call: TRBJ1-1
d_call: TRBD1
v_call: TRBV19

cdr3_aa: CASSQVSRNEQFF
cdr3_nt: TGTGCCAGCAGCCAGGTCTCGCGCAATGAGCAGTTCTTC
cdr3_length: 13
clone_size: NA
j_call: TRBJ2-1
d_call: NA
v_call: TRBV11-3

cdr3_aa: CASSIARGNTEAFF
cdr3_nt: TGTGCCAGTAGTATAGCCCGCGGGAACACTGAAGCTTTCTTT
cdr3_length: 14
clone_size: NA
j_call: TRBJ1-1
d_call: NA
v_call: TRBV19

cdr3_aa: CATSPPGAGRETYEQYF
cdr3_nt: TGTGCCACCAGCCCCCCGGGTGCAGGGCGGGAAACCTACGAGCAGTACTTC
cdr3_length: 17
clone_size: few
j_call: TRBJ2-7
d_call: NA
v_call: TRBV15

cdr3_aa: CASSNSYEQYF
cdr3_nt: TGTGCCAGCAGTAACAGCTACGAGCAGTACTTC
cdr3_length: 11
clone_size: NA
j_call: TRBJ2-7
d_call: NA
v_call: TRBV6-2/TRBV6-3

cdr3_aa: CASSSPGQGKPYEQYF
cdr3_nt: TGTGCCAGCAGTTCGCCGGGACAGGGGAAACCCTACGAGCAGTACTTC
cdr3_length: 16
clone_size: NA
j_call: TRBJ2-7
d_call: TRBD1
v_call: TRBV28

cdr3_aa: CASSQRGTNYEQYF
cdr3_nt: TGTGCCAGCAGCCAACGCGGGACCAACTACGAGCAGTACTTC
cdr3_length: 14
clone_size: NA
j_call: TRBJ2-7
d_call: NA
v_call: TRBV3-1/TRBV3-2

cdr3_aa: CASIGEVNQPQHF
cdr3_nt: TGTGCCAGCATAGGGGAGGTGAATCAGCCCCAGCATTTT
cdr3_length: 13
clone_size: NA
j_call: TRBJ1-5
d_call: NA
v_call: TRBV2

cdr3_aa: CASSVGPRGISYEQYF
cdr3_nt: TGTGCCAGCAGCGTAGGGCCGCGGGGTATCTCCTACGAGCAGTACTTC
cdr3_length: 16
clone_size: NA
j_call: TRBJ2-7
d_call: NA
v_call: TRBV11-2

cdr3_aa: CASPRAGTGGRSSYEQYF
cdr3_nt: TGCGCCAGCCCCCGAGCCGGGACAGGAGGCCGGAGCTCCTACGAGCAGTACTTC
cdr3_length: 18
clone_size: once
j_call: TRBJ2-7
d_call: TRBD1
v_call: TRBV10-1

cdr3_aa: CASTPTGYRTDTQYF
cdr3_nt: TGTGCCAGCACTCCGACAGGCTACCGCACAGATACGCAGTATTTT
cdr3_length: 15
clone_size: NA
j_call: TRBJ2-3
d_call: NA
v_call: TRBV6-5

cdr3_aa: CASSKTGYEQYF
cdr3_nt: TGTGCCAGCAGCAAAACAGGCTACGAGCAGTACTTC
cdr3_length: 12
clone_size: NA
j_call: TRBJ2-7
d_call: NA
v_call: TRBV7-9

cdr3_aa: CASSLDSDSYNEQFF
cdr3_nt: TGTGCCAGCAGTTTGGACAGTGACTCCTACAATGAGCAGTTCTTC
cdr3_length: 15
clone_size: NA
j_call: TRBJ2-1
d_call: NA
v_call: TRBV7-2

cdr3_aa: CASLAGGNNEQFF
cdr3_nt: TGTGCCAGTCTAGCGGGAGGGAACAATGAGCAGTTCTTC
cdr3_length: 13
clone_size: NA
j_call: TRBJ2-1
d_call: TRBD2
v_call: TRBV28

cdr3_aa: CASNLGAGNTEAFF
cdr3_nt: TGTGCCAGCAACTTAGGGGCAGGAAACACTGAAGCTTTCTTT
cdr3_length: 14
clone_size: NA
j_call: TRBJ1-1
d_call: NA
v_call: TRBV11-3

cdr3_aa: CASSYGGTGEKLFF
cdr3_nt: TGTGCCAGCAGTTACGGGGGGACGGGTGAAAAACTGTTTTTT
cdr3_length: 14
clone_size: NA
j_call: TRBJ1-4
d_call: NA
v_call: TRBV6-5

cdr3_aa: CASSVDSYGYTF
cdr3_nt: TGTGCCAGCAGTGTTGACAGCTATGGCTACACCTTC
cdr3_length: 12
clone_size: once
j_call: TRBJ1-2
d_call: NA
v_call: TRBV25-1

cdr3_aa: CSATDRGEQYF
cdr3_nt: TGCAGCGCTACCGACAGGGGCGAGCAGTACTTC
cdr3_length: 11
clone_size: NA
j_call: TRBJ2-7
d_call: TRBD1
v_call: TRBV29-1

cdr3_aa: CASSLSGGSRGEQFF
cdr3_nt: TGTGCCAGCAGCCTCAGCGGGGGGTCCAGGGGTGAGCAGTTCTTC
cdr3_length: 15
clone_size: NA
j_call: TRBJ2-1
d_call: TRBD2
v_call: TRBV7-3

cdr3_aa: CASSLAPFSIYF
cdr3_nt: TGTGCCAGCAGTTTAGCCCCCTTCAGTATATATTTT
cdr3_length: 12
clone_size: NA
j_call: TRBJ1-3
d_call: NA
v_call: TRBV12-3/TRBV12-4

cdr3_aa: CSVVQGRQTEAFF
cdr3_nt: TGCAGCGTTGTTCAGGGGAGACAGACTGAAGCTTTCTTT
cdr3_length: 13
clone_size: few
j_call: TRBJ1-1
d_call: NA
v_call: TRBV29-1

cdr3_aa: CASSETPPGAFYNEQFF
cdr3_nt: TGTGCCAGCAGCGAGACTCCCCCAGGGGCGTTCTACAATGAGCAGTTCTTC
cdr3_length: 17
clone_size: NA
j_call: TRBJ2-1
d_call: NA
v_call: TRBV9

cdr3_aa: CAISVERGDTDTQYF
cdr3_nt: TGTGCCATCAGTGTCGAGCGGGGCGACACAGATACGCAGTATTTT
cdr3_length: 15
clone_size: NA
j_call: TRBJ2-3
d_call: TRBD2
v_call: TRBV10-3

cdr3_aa: CASSEIGVTEAFF
cdr3_nt: TGTGCCAGCAGTGAAATCGGGGTAACTGAAGCTTTCTTT
cdr3_length: 13
clone_size: NA
j_call: TRBJ1-1
d_call: NA
v_call: TRBV6-1

cdr3_aa: CASRPGGYVNQPQHF
cdr3_nt: TGTGCCAGTAGACCAGGGGGCTACGTGAATCAGCCCCAGCATTTT
cdr3_length: 15
clone_size: NA
j_call: TRBJ1-5
d_call: TRBD1
v_call: TRBV19

cdr3_aa: CASSDSTSGGDTQYF
cdr3_nt: TGTGCCAGCAGTGACTCGACTAGCGGGGGAGATACGCAGTATTTT
cdr3_length: 15
clone_size: few
j_call: TRBJ2-3
d_call: TRBD2
v_call: TRBV6-4

cdr3_aa: CASRGQGAYEQYF
cdr3_nt: TGTGCCAGCAGGGGACAGGGGGCTTACGAGCAGTACTTC
cdr3_length: 13
clone_size: NA
j_call: TRBJ2-7
d_call: TRBD1
v_call: TRBV28

cdr3_aa: CASSYTRNSYEQYF
cdr3_nt: TGTGCCAGCAGTTACACCAGGAACTCCTACGAGCAGTACTTC
cdr3_length: 14
clone_size: NA
j_call: TRBJ2-7
d_call: NA
v_call: TRBV6-6

cdr3_aa: CAITGTGGIGNTIYF
cdr3_nt: TGTGCCATCACAGGGACAGGCGGGATCGGAAACACCATATATTTT
cdr3_length: 15
clone_size: NA
j_call: TRBJ1-3
d_call: TRBD1
v_call: TRBV10-3

cdr3_aa: CASRTGGVTDTQYF
cdr3_nt: TGTGCCAGCCGGACAGGGGGCGTCACAGATACGCAGTATTTT
cdr3_length: 14
clone_size: NA
j_call: TRBJ2-3
d_call: TRBD1
v_call: TRBV19

cdr3_aa: CASSQAGDYNEQFF
cdr3_nt: TGTGCCAGCAGCCAAGCCGGGGATTACAATGAGCAGTTCTTC
cdr3_length: 14
clone_size: NA
j_call: TRBJ2-1
d_call: NA
v_call: TRBV4-2

cdr3_aa: CASSIGQGSTEAFF
cdr3_nt: TGTGCCAGTAGTATAGGACAGGGAAGCACTGAAGCTTTCTTT
cdr3_length: 14
clone_size: NA
j_call: TRBJ1-1
d_call: TRBD1
v_call: TRBV19

cdr3_aa: CASNLSGGAYGNEQFF
cdr3_nt: TGTGCCAGCAATCTGAGCGGGGGGGCGTATGGCAATGAGCAGTTCTTC
cdr3_length: 16
clone_size: NA
j_call: TRBJ2-1
d_call: TRBD2
v_call: TRBV27

cdr3_aa: CASSQRGQGREYNSPLHF
cdr3_nt: TGCGCCAGCAGCCAAAGAGGCCAGGGGCGAGAGTATAATTCACCCCTCCACTTT
cdr3_length: 18
clone_size: NA
j_call: TRBJ1-6
d_call: NA
v_call: TRBV4-1

cdr3_aa: CASSDAGNEQFF
cdr3_nt: TGTGCCAGCAGTGACGCAGGCAATGAGCAGTTCTTC
cdr3_length: 12
clone_size: NA
j_call: TRBJ2-1
d_call: NA
v_call: TRBV6-1

cdr3_aa: CAIRATGAVEKLFF
cdr3_nt: TGTGCCATCAGGGCGACAGGGGCGGTCGAAAAACTGTTTTTT
cdr3_length: 14
clone_size: NA
j_call: TRBJ1-4
d_call: TRBD1
v_call: TRBV10-3